Each of the 30 T cell receptor beta chains below was sequenced from the same sample in a study of blood T cell repertoires in COVID-19. Generated by immunoSEQ multiplex PCR, the TCRdb table keeps only in-frame clones and is missing some. The sample lists under 250,000 clones, under 90% occurring once. Sequencing input: PBMCs or T cells enriched from blood (not recorded which). The receptors derive from a woman aged 45-60 years with acute COVID-19.

This chain uses TRBV3-1 (or the pseudogene TRBV3-2) with TRBJ2-7, with unresolved D. The germline V and J ends were trimmed by 5 bases and 3 bases, with 14 bases remaining between them. The CDR3 has 14 residues. Germline V gene lookup returns CDR1 LGHDT and CDR2 YNNKEL (reference sequence). CDR3 sequence reads: CASSAREESYEQYF. CDR3 DNA: TGTGCCAGCAGCGCGCGTGAGGAAAGCTACGAGCAGTACTTC.

V and J are TRBV14 and TRBJ2-5; 8 bases are a match to TRBD1. The trim removed 0 bases at V and 4 bases at J, leaving 7 bases unmatched. Germline V CDR1 and CDR2: SGHDN, FVKESK. CDR3 length: 16 residues. The CDR3 DNA is TGTGCCAGCAGCCAAGAGTGGCAGGGGGCGCGAGAGACCCAGTACTTC. Translated: CASSQEWQGARETQYF.

The chain links TRBV19 to TRBJ1-5; 8 bases map to TRBD1. CDR3 size: 15 residues. The ends lost 7 bases at V and 3 bases at J; junction bases unmatched: 8. CDR1 LNHDA and CDR2 SQIVND come from the germline V gene (reference sequence). CDR3 nucleotide sequence: TGTGCCAGTATTTGGGACAGGTCCCCCAATCAGCCCCAGCATTTT. Its translation is CASIWDRSPNQPQHF.

V usage is TRBV5-1 and J usage is TRBJ2-1; possibly TRBD1 for D (6 bases). Germline CDR1 and CDR2: SGHRS and YFSETQ. The CDR3 spans 16 residues. The V and J ends lost 4 bases and 5 bases respectively, with 19 bases between them. CDR3 nucleotide sequence: TGCGCCAGCAGCCTGAGGACAGTCCAGCGAGACAATGAGCAGTTCTTC. Translation: CASSLRTVQRDNEQFF.

This clone was observed a few times. The gene calls are TRBV28 and TRBJ1-1, with 9 bases aligning to TRBD1. V dropped 0 bases and J dropped 2; count of bases not matched to a gene: 1. CDR1 is MDHEN and CDR2 is SYDVKM in the germline V gene. The CDR3 contains 15 residues. CDR3 amino acids: CASSLWGQGNTEAFF. The DNA for the CDR3 is TGTGCCAGCAGTTTATGGGGACAGGGAAACACTGAAGCTTTCTTT.

The V call is TRBV9, the J call TRBJ2-2; 12 bases are shared with TRBD2. V shed 4 bases and J 8 bases; nucleotides not matched to a gene: 6. The CDR3 consists of 15 residues. Germline CDR1 reads SGDLS; CDR2 reads YYNGEE. The CDR3 sequence is CASSPRGLAGGELFF. Written as DNA, the CDR3 is TGTGCCAGCAGCCCGCGGGGACTAGCGGGTGGGGAGCTGTTTTTT.

The V and J genes are TRBV11-3 and TRBJ1-1; TRBD1 matches at 7 bases. V lost 4 bases to trimming and J lost 5 bases; unmatched junction nucleotides: 7. CDR1 and CDR2 (germline): SGHNT, YENEEA. CDR3 length: 14 amino acids. CDR3 amino acids: CASSSTGTGTEAFF. CDR3 coding DNA: TGTGCCAGCAGCTCGACAGGGACGGGGACTGAAGCTTTCTTT.

The rearrangement links TRBV7-9 to TRBJ1-1; 7 nucleotides line up with TRBD1. The germline V gene has CDR1 SEHNR and CDR2 FQNEAQ (reference sequence). CDR3 length: 17 amino acids. V was pared by 1 base and J by 0 bases, with 8 bases of the junction left unmatched. CDR3 bases: TGTGCCAGCAGCTTAGGAGGCTGGGGACAGATGAACACTGAAGCTTTCTTT. Translating it yields CASSLGGWGQMNTEAFF.

The chain links TRBV27 to TRBJ2-6; 9 bases are shared with TRBD1. J was trimmed by 2 bases and V by 1 base; bases with no gene match: 0. This CDR3 is 16 amino acids long. Looked up from germline, CDR1 is MNHEY and CDR2 is SMNVEV (reference sequence). The DNA for the CDR3 is TGTGCCAGCAGTTTATGGACAGGGGCTGGGGCCAACGTCCTGACTTTC. It translates to CASSLWTGAGANVLTF.

This chain links TRBV28 with TRBJ2-7, with 9 bases identical to TRBD2. Losses at the gene ends were 2 bases for V and 1 base for J; bases not matched to a gene: 12. CDR1 MDHEN and CDR2 SYDVKM come from the germline V gene. The CDR3 runs to 18 residues. CDR3 DNA sequence: TGTGCCAGCAGTTTACCCTCCCGGGGCGCGGGAGGGTCCTACGAGCAGTACTTC. It translates to CASSLPSRGAGGSYEQYF.

The rearrangement uses TRBV30 and TRBJ1-5; D is perhaps TRBD1 (5 bases). Deletions cut 2 bases from V and 3 bases from J, with 8 bases between. Per the germline V gene, CDR1 is GTSNPN and CDR2 is SVGIG (reference sequence). The CDR3 covers 13 residues. The CDR3 is CAWSRGDNQPQHF. The CDR3 nucleotides read TGTGCCTGGAGTAGGGGTGACAATCAGCCCCAGCATTTT.

This chain connects TRBV4-1 to TRBJ1-5; D unresolved. V shed 0 bases and J shed 0 bases, with 18 bases lying between them. The CDR3 loop spans 19 amino acids. Germline assignment: CDR1 MGHRA and CDR2 YSYEKL. CDR3 region: CASSQDRSKPHRSNQPQHF. CDR3 DNA sequence: TGCGCCAGCAGCCAAGATAGAAGTAAGCCTCACCGTAGCAATCAGCCCCAGCATTTT.

V and J are TRBV28 and TRBJ1-2, with TRBD1 matching over 9 bases. In germline, CDR1 is MDHEN, CDR2 SYDVKM. This CDR3 is 19 amino acids long. Trimming at V came to 5 bases and at J to 3 bases, leaving 19 bases not matched to a gene. This CDR3 is CASSPSDRGFSSKDYGYTF. The CDR3 region has the DNA TGTGCCAGCAGTCCCTCGGACAGGGGATTCTCTAGTAAAGACTATGGCTACACCTTC.

The chain carries TRBV30 and TRBJ1-6; TRBD1 might be the D (5 bases). V was clipped by 4 bases and J by 7 bases, with 8 bases between them. The CDR3 consists of 12 residues. Germline CDR1 is GTSNPN and CDR2 is SVGIG (reference sequence). In DNA, the CDR3 is TGTGCCTGGAAGGGGCAGAATTCACCCCTCCACTTT. Translated, it gives CAWKGQNSPLHF.

The rearrangement joins TRBV7-3 to TRBJ2-3; 8 nucleotides line up with TRBD1. This CDR3 spans 13 amino acids. J gave up 4 bases and V 5 bases, and 2 bases lay outside the gene matches. Germline V gives CDR1 SGHTA, CDR2 FQGTGA. As DNA, the CDR3 is TGTGCCAGCAGCGACAGGGGCCCAGATACGCAGTATTTT. This codes for CASSDRGPDTQYF.

V is TRBV5-1 and J is TRBJ2-7; 7 bases fit TRBD2. Germline CDR1 and CDR2: SGHRS and YFSETQ. J was trimmed by 2 bases and V by 4 bases; bases with no gene match: 12. The CDR3 covers 16 residues. The CDR3 DNA reads as TGCGCCAGCAGCCTCCAAACTAGCGCCACGACCTACGAGCAGTACTTC. Its translation is CASSLQTSATTYEQYF.

There are a few counts of this clone. The J gene is TRBJ2-1, the V gene TRBV15; 10 bases fit TRBD1. Germline V gene lookup returns CDR1 LNHNV and CDR2 YYDKDF (reference sequence). The CDR3 is 15 amino acids. Unmatched junction bases numbered 8, after V lost 5 bases and J lost 7 bases. CDR3: CATSVGDRGKNEQFF. The CDR3, as DNA: TGTGCCACCAGCGTGGGGGACAGGGGTAAGAATGAGCAGTTCTTC. The whole variable domain, filled in from reference TRBV15 and TRBJ2-1, reads DAMVIQNPRYQVTQFGKPVTLSCSQTLNHNVMYWYQQKSSQAPKLLFHYYDKDFNNEADTPDNFQSRRPNTSFCFLDIRSPGLGDTAMYLCATSVGDRGKNEQFFGPGTRLTVL.

This chain connects TRBV10-3 to TRBJ2-7; a weak D match, TRBD2 (6 bases). Germline loops: CDR1 ENHRY, CDR2 SYGVKD. V was clipped by 7 bases and J by 7 bases, with 20 bases between them. This CDR3 has 14 residues. The CDR3 region is CAIKGTRDMEEQYF. In DNA form, the CDR3 reads TGTGCCATCAAGGGGACGCGGGATATGGAGGAGCAGTACTTC.

The chain carries TRBV9 and TRBJ2-5; TRBD2 is a possible D gene (5 bases). Germline CDR1 reads SGDLS; CDR2 reads YYNGEE. This CDR3 region has 13 residues. The V and J ends lost 3 bases and 5 bases respectively, with 11 bases between them. The CDR3 region has the DNA TGTGCCAGCAGCGCGGGGAAGTGGGAGACCCAGTACTTC. This gives the protein CASSAGKWETQYF.

The chain carries TRBV4-1 and TRBJ1-5; D unclear. The V end lost 0 bases, the J end lost 7 bases, and 10 bases lay between the germline ends. The CDR3 has 14 residues. Germline V gene lookup returns CDR1 MGHRA and CDR2 YSYEKL. The CDR3 loop reads CASSQDNGRQPQHF. The CDR3 nucleotides are TGCGCCAGCAGCCAAGATAATGGTAGACAGCCCCAGCATTTT.

J is TRBJ2-1 and V is TRBV3-1 (or the pseudogene TRBV3-2), with 8 bases identical to TRBD2. This CDR3 contains 14 residues. V was pared by 4 bases and J by 1 base, with 0 bases of the junction left unmatched. Germline V CDR1 and CDR2: LGHDT, YNNKEL (reference sequence). CDR3 loop: CASSRGGSYNEQFF. The CDR3 DNA is TGTGCCAGCAGCCGCGGGGGGTCCTACAATGAGCAGTTCTTC.

This chain connects TRBV23-1 to TRBJ2-7, with D hard to call. Being an ORF, TRBV23-1 has a function that is uncertain. CDR3 length: 14 residues. V was shortened by 0 bases and J by 2 bases, with 8 bases between the two germline ends. This CDR3 reads CASSQSHSPYEQYF. The CDR3 DNA is TGCGCCAGCAGTCAATCGCACAGTCCCTACGAGCAGTACTTC.

The chain links TRBV14 to TRBJ2-1; 7 nucleotides agree with TRBD2. CDR1 is SGHDN, CDR2 FVKESK, per germline. The CDR3 contains 13 residues. After removal of 9 bases from V and 7 bases from J, the junction contained 9 bases not matched to a gene. The CDR3 sequence: CASTTGGGNEQFF. DNA of the CDR3: TGTGCCAGTACGACGGGGGGTGGGAATGAGCAGTTCTTC.

J is TRBJ2-3 and V is TRBV9, with D maybe TRBD1 (6 bases). Trimming cost V 1 base and J 4 bases, with 10 bases left between them. The CDR3 contains 14 residues. The V gene's germline CDR1 is SGDLS and CDR2 YYNGEE. The CDR3 nucleotides read TGTGCCAGCAGCGTAACAGGGCCGCCAGATACGCAGTATTTT. This sequence encodes CASSVTGPPDTQYF.

The chain employs TRBV4-1 and TRBJ2-7, with TRBD2 as a possible D gene (6 bases). The germline CDR1 and CDR2 sequences are MGHRA and YSYEKL. Trimming removed 0 bases from V and 6 bases from J, with 9 bases in between. The CDR3 covers 13 residues. This CDR3 reads CASSQDAGFEQYF. In nucleotides, the CDR3 is TGCGCCAGCAGCCAAGATGCGGGGTTCGAGCAGTACTTC.

V is TRBV6-5 and J is TRBJ2-5, with 13 bases fitting TRBD2. This CDR3 is built from 16 residues. The V and J ends lost 4 bases and 1 base, in that order; junction bases with no gene match: 3. The germline V gene encodes CDR1 MNHEY and CDR2 SVGAGI. In DNA, the CDR3 is TGTGCCAGCAGTTCGGGACTAGCGGGATTCCAAGAGACCCAGTACTTC. It translates to CASSSGLAGFQETQYF.

The rearrangement uses TRBV18 and TRBJ2-2; maybe TRBD1 (6 bases). V dropped 3 bases and J dropped 4 bases, with 12 bases sitting between them. CDR1 is KGHSH and CDR2 is LQKENI in the germline V gene. This CDR3 contains 15 residues. The CDR3 loop is CASSPTGTSTGELFF. CDR3 sequence (DNA): TGTGCCAGCTCACCGACCGGGACATCCACCGGGGAGCTGTTTTTT.

This chain uses TRBV11-2 with TRBJ2-7; 9 bases map to TRBD2. CDR1 and CDR2 (germline): SGHAT, FQNNGV. The CDR3 is 15 amino acids. V trimming: 2 bases; J trimming: 4 bases; junction bases outside the gene matches: 6. The CDR3: CASSLRLAGVYEQYF. DNA for the CDR3: TGTGCCAGCAGCTTAAGGTTAGCGGGAGTGTACGAGCAGTACTTC. The full variable domain, in which reference TRBV11-2 and TRBJ2-7 provide the parts outside the CDR3, is EAGVAQSPRYKIIEKRQSVAFWCNPISGHATLYWYQQILGQGPKLLIQFQNNGVVDDSQLPKDRFSAERLKGVDSTLKIQPAKLEDSAVYLCASSLRLAGVYEQYFGPGTRLTVT.

A note on this clone: The junction differs from germline at one of its ends, possibly a read error. The J gene is TRBJ1-1, the V gene TRBV28; D remains unclear. Germline V gene data show CDR1 as MDHEN and CDR2 as SYDVKM. The CDR3 extends over 11 amino acids. The DNA for the CDR3 is TGTGCCAGCAGTTTAGGGTACAGCGGGAGTTTT. Protein: CASSLGYSGSF.

This clone has ten or more counts. This chain joins TRBV2 and TRBJ2-1, with 9 bases fitting TRBD2. The CDR3 totals 17 residues. Per the germline V gene, CDR1 is SNHLY and CDR2 is FYNNEI. Trimming at V came to 6 bases and at J to 1 base, leaving 10 bases not matched to a gene. CDR3 residues: CASSLTTAGGSYNEQFF. The DNA for the CDR3 is TGTGCCAGCAGCCTTACCACAGCGGGAGGTTCCTACAATGAGCAGTTCTTC.